This T cell receptor beta chain was recorded in a study of CD4+ T cells in melanoma. General study results and limits: Neoantigen-specific CD4+ T cells in melanoma reportedly had diverse differentiation states. A reported correlation linked neoantigen-specific CD4+ T cells to CD8+, macrophage and B cell function.

The CDR3 is 13 amino acids. The ends lost 4 bases at V and 3 bases at J; junction bases unmatched: 4. In germline, CDR1 is GTSNPN, CDR2 SVGIG (reference sequence). TCRdb's copy holds only in-frame clones and misses some; the assay was immunoSEQ multiplex PCR. Of some 50,000 clones listed, roughly nine tenths are singletons. This clone was detected only a few times. Its specificity is unknown. This specimen includes other DNA sequences encoding the same CDR3. The chain links TRBV30 to TRBJ2-7, with 9 bases matching TRBD1. Sequenced: peripheral blood. The sequence derives from a human donor with melanoma. The CDR3 DNA is TGTGCCTGGACCGGGACAGGGAACTACGAGCAGTACTTC. As protein: CAWTGTGNYEQYF.